Reported below is one T cell receptor beta chain. Its antigen is unidentified. This record comes from a study of T cell responses to AZD1222 COVID-19 vaccine. Study-wide results and caveats: Clonal diversity may have been underestimated, and the donors were mostly white British, with more females than males. CD4 TCRs covered the whole spike, strongest at regions 160-218 and 743-854.

Germline assignment: CDR1 SSHAT and CDR2 FNYEAQ (reference sequence). This CDR3 has 14 amino acids. Between the trimmed V and J ends, which lost 5 bases and 2 bases, there was a span of 12 bases. Sequencing was performed with immunoSEQ multiplex PCR; in TCRdb, only in-frame clones are kept and a portion is missing. The profile shows about 83,000 clones, roughly 90% of them singletons. This rearrangement joins TRBV7-7 to TRBJ2-5; D remains unclear. The material sequenced was peripheral blood, taken on day 0 of MenACWY control vaccination. This TCR came from an adult in good health. This chain's CDR3 is CASSTSPGQETQYF. CDR3 DNA sequence: TGTGCCAGCAGCACCAGCCCCGGTCAAGAGACCCAGTACTTC.